These 12 T cell receptor beta chains originate from one sample sequenced in a study of vaccination and CD4 T cells after COVID-19. The antigens these receptors bind are not known. The assay that was used to sequence DNA from cultured CD4+ T cells was the Oncomine TCR Beta short-read assay. TCRdb ran MiXCR on the PCR reads and lists one entry per CDR3 protein. The sample records 8,400 or so distinct CDR3 sequences, 48% being singletons. Indicated treatment: roughly ten-day PBMC culture with coronavirus spike peptide pools or control peptides (ViraFEST assay). The sequencing input was CD4+ T cells from blood, cultured in vitro. The receptors were sampled from a human donor who had recovered from COVID-19.

This clonotype has just a few counts. This chain links TRBV6-4 with TRBJ2-1; 12 nucleotides match TRBD2. V dropped 6 bases and J dropped 6; count of bases not matched to a gene: 6. This CDR3 comprises 15 residues. Germline values: CDR1 MRHNA, CDR2 SNTAGT. This chain's CDR3 is CASSLAGGEGNEQFF. The CDR3 DNA reads TGTGCCAGCAGCCTAGCGGGAGGGGAAGGCAATGAGCAGTTCTTC.

This clonotype ranks as medium-sized. The V call is TRBV28, the J call TRBJ1-1; D perhaps matches TRBD1 (5 bases). Trimming stripped 5 bases from V and 0 bases from J, with 10 bases between. The CDR3 loop spans 14 amino acids. Germline V gene data show CDR1 as MDHEN and CDR2 as SYDVKM. The CDR3 reads CASSVTALNTEAFF. The CDR3 DNA follows: TGTGCCAGCAGTGTGACAGCCCTGAACACTGAAGCTTTCTTT.

This chain connects TRBV20-1 to TRBJ1-2; 11 positions match TRBD1. The V gene's germline CDR1 is DFQATT and CDR2 SNEGSKA (reference sequence). The CDR3 spans 14 residues. J lost 4 bases, V lost 5 bases, and 6 bases had no gene match. The CDR3 DNA reads as TGCAGTGCTCCCGGACAGGGGGCTGGCTATGGCTACACCTTC. It specifies CSAPGQGAGYGYTF.

This chain connects TRBV9 to TRBJ2-7; TRBD2 might be the D (6 bases). Trimming left V 4 bases short and J 2 bases short, with 16 bases between. The germline gives CDR1 SGDLS, CDR2 YYNGEE. The CDR3 runs 15 residues. The CDR3 nucleotides read TGTGCCAGCAGCCCCGGGGGAGGCGCAACCTACGAGCAGTACTTC. Protein product: CASSPGGGATYEQYF.

The chain recombines TRBV5-1 with TRBJ2-1; D possibly corresponds to TRBD2 (5 bases). The length of the CDR3 is 15 residues. V gave up 4 bases and J gave up 1 base, with 12 bases separating them. From germline, CDR1 is SGHRS and CDR2 YFSETQ. The chain's CDR3 is CASSPELGSYNEQFF. The CDR3 nucleotides are TGCGCCAGCAGCCCTGAACTAGGATCCTACAATGAGCAGTTCTTC.

The V and J genes are TRBV6-4 and TRBJ1-1; the D gene is possibly TRBD1 (5 bases). Germline CDR1 and CDR2: MRHNA and SNTAGT. The CDR3 is 15 residues long. V was shortened by 4 bases and J by 2 bases, with 14 bases between the two germline ends. The chain's CDR3 is CASSVSVQGNTEAFF. Written as DNA, the CDR3 is TGTGCCAGCAGTGTTTCGGTCCAGGGTAACACTGAAGCTTTCTTT.

The V gene is TRBV12-3 or TRBV12-4, the J gene TRBJ2-1; TRBD1 agrees at 12 bases. The CDR3 contains 14 residues. The ends lost 6 bases at V and 10 bases at J; junction bases unmatched: 7. The CDR3 DNA is TGTGCCAGCAGGCCGGGACAGGGGGCAAGGGAGCAGTTCTTC. As protein: CASRPGQGAREQFF.

The V gene is TRBV5-4, the J gene TRBJ2-2; TRBD2 might be the D (6 bases). The CDR3 length is 14 residues. V gave up 4 bases and J gave up 2 bases, with 9 bases separating them. In germline, CDR1 is SGHNT, CDR2 YYREEE (reference sequence). The CDR3 reads CASSAGPNTGELFF. CDR3 bases: TGTGCCAGCAGCGCGGGACCCAACACCGGGGAGCTGTTTTTT.

CDR3 DNA sequence: TGTGCCAGCAGTTTTGGACCGTACACTGGGGTCACAGATACGCAGTATTTT. As protein: CASSFGPYTGVTDTQYF. The J gene is TRBJ2-3, the V gene TRBV28; no reliable D call. The CDR3 consists of 17 residues. Germline V CDR1 and CDR2: MDHEN, SYDVKM. V dropped 3 bases and J dropped 2 bases, with 18 bases sitting between them.

The rearrangement uses TRBV6-5 and TRBJ1-5; no reliable D call. V was cut by 2 bases and J by 0 bases, with 14 bases left in between. This CDR3 region has 17 residues. Germline values: CDR1 MNHEY, CDR2 SVGAGI. The CDR3 here is CASSYGQIPFSNQPQHF. The CDR3 nucleotides read TGTGCCAGCAGTTACGGCCAGATACCTTTTAGCAATCAGCCCCAGCATTTT.

The V and J genes are TRBV7-8 and TRBJ1-5; D ambiguous. The V gene's germline CDR1 is SGHVS and CDR2 FQNEAQ. This CDR3 contains 13 residues. The V and J ends lost 7 bases and 0 bases respectively, with 7 bases between them. The CDR3 protein is CASKKGSNQPQHF. CDR3 nucleotides: TGTGCCAGCAAGAAGGGTAGCAATCAGCCCCAGCATTTT.

The chain carries TRBV2 and TRBJ1-5; 8 positions match TRBD1. There are 15 residues in the CDR3. With V trimmed by 5 bases and J by 0 bases, 3 bases remained unmatched. The germline V gene has CDR1 SNHLY and CDR2 FYNNEI. CDR3 amino acids: CASSMGQVSNQPQHF. CDR3 nucleotide sequence: TGTGCCAGCAGTATGGGACAGGTTAGCAATCAGCCCCAGCATTTT.